The T cell receptor (beta chain) described here comes from a study of PD-L1 blockade in urothelial cancer. Study-wide background: Among blood samples, the median T cell count was around 150,000.

Germline V CDR1 and CDR2: LNHDA, SQIVND (reference sequence). The V and J ends lost 3 bases and 4 bases, in that order; junction bases with no gene match: 8. There are 15 residues in the CDR3. Spike-ins of synthetic TCR analog templates went into each PCR. The protocol was immunoSEQ multiplex PCR, while the TCRdb copy is restricted to in-frame clones and leaves out a portion. This table has 85,000 to 90,000 clones, 90% appearing once. The receptor comes from a man in his 60s with urothelial cancer. Sequencing was performed on PBMCs, taken around atezolizumab (anti-PD-L1) treatment. The chain links TRBV19 to TRBJ2-5, with 7 bases fitting TRBD2. DNA for the CDR3: TGTGCCAGTAGTATCTGGGGAGGGATCACAGAGACCCAGTACTTC. Translated: CASSIWGGITETQYF.